The T cell receptor (beta chain) under discussion was sequenced for a study of neurological immune-mediated disorders (dated by TCRdb to the late 2010s). For the wider study: Among the approximately 35 multiple sclerosis patients, approximately 30 had relapsing-remitting MS and 3 had secondary progressive MS. Peripheral blood TCR-beta repertoires from patients with HTLV-I-associated myelopathy (HAM/TSP), patients with multiple sclerosis, and healthy controls were compared in the study using UMI-based sequencing. The 100 to 110 TCR-beta libraries covered PBMC samples along with longitudinal samples, technical triplicates, and paired sorted CD4+ and CD8+ T-cell subsets. The cohort was made up of 68 subjects, consisting of about 15 HAM/TSP patients, 34 multiple sclerosis patients and 20 or so healthy controls. What the research found in general, with its limitations: The MS cluster was not associated with any clinical or MRI features, and the authors stated that larger cohorts are needed. TCR clonal expansion was highest in HAM/TSP patients and lowest in MS patients, with MS patients falling below even healthy controls. Across subjects, expanded clones never shared an identical CDR3 amino acid sequence, which suggests that the TCR-beta repertoires in every group were private. Repertoires from 18 of 34 MS patients were grouped by phylogenetic analysis into a cluster of related CDR3 sequences, suggesting a possible repertoire-level signature.

For the unsorted PBMC libraries, 2 million PBMCs were stored in RNAlater at -80 degrees C until RNA extraction and were used to generate the libraries. Multiple sclerosis patients were enrolled in a US clinical protocol under which disease progression was evaluated by magnetic resonance imaging. Peripheral blood was subjected to Ficoll-Hypaque density gradient centrifugation to isolate PBMCs, which were then cryopreserved in liquid nitrogen. cDNA synthesis used template-switch 5'RACE with a primer carrying a 10-nucleotide random unique molecular identifier tagging each TCR transcript. Every sequencing run yielded over 200 million TCR-beta sequences covering 15-18 subjects. The RNeasy kit was used to extract total RNA. The KAPA Real-time Library Amplification kit was used to amplify TCR-beta VDJ regions with primers for the TCR constant region and the 5'RACE anchor. Sample indexes and Illumina adaptors were added in a first PCR, after which library yield was increased in a second PCR. After Ampure bead purification, the roughly 650 bp TCR product was size-selected on a 2% E-gel SizeSelection system. Before pooling, library quality was checked on a Bioanalyzer, concentration was measured with Qubit, and libraries were quantified with the Kapa Library Quantification kit. Paired-end 2 x 150 bp sequencing of the libraries was performed on an Illumina HiSeq 2500. To increase sequence diversity, about 23-30% phiX was spiked into each library pool. From the authors' description of their analysis: Quality-filtered reads were processed with the UMI-based MiGEC pipeline, and over 85% of raw TCR sequences were removed by the MiGEC pipeline during error correction. IMGT germline references were used for aligning VDJ genes, and each clonotype was defined as a unique CDR3 amino acid sequence together with its V-J genes. Clonal expansion, Shannon diversity, and CDR3 relatedness (CalcPairwiseDistances, ClusterSamples) were evaluated with VDJtools, and phylogenetic trees were built with CLCbio workbench. Clones with at least 8 unique UMIs were defined as expanded, with this threshold being based on coefficient-of-variation modelling across technical triplicates. TCRdb cleaned the public reads at Q25 with fastp, built clones with MiXCR and kept in-frame beta chains. Every distinct CDR3 protein forms one entry, paired with its most common genes and DNA. What appears here as the V and J calls and clone size reflects TCRdb's work, not the paper's. Recorded for this sample are tens of thousands of distinct CDR3 sequences; around 3.6% of them occurred a single time. The top ten clones comprise 1.6% of the sample.

This clonotype was counted at least ten times. The specificity of this receptor is unknown. Base qualities are missing; no much larger clone stands one base away. Sequencing was performed on PBMCs. The receptor was derived from a man younger than 45 with multiple sclerosis.

The bases are TGCAGCGTAAGACAGGGGAACACTGAAGCTTTCTTT. It translates to CSVRQGNTEAFF. The rearrangement joined TRBV29-1 to TRBJ1-1; TRBD1 aligns with 7 central bases. CDR1 SQVTM and CDR2 ANQGSEA are derived from the germline V gene. The V end gives up 6 bases and the J end 1 base, leaving 2 bases in the junction not matched to a gene. The cysteine opens and the phenylalanine closes a CDR3 of 12 amino acids. The only DNA kept is the CDR3, 36 bases in frame from the first base.